This T cell receptor (beta chain) was sequenced during a study of response to subunit inactivated influenza vaccine. TCRdb re-analysed the RT-PCR reads in MiXCR, keeping a single row per CDR3 protein. The sample consists of some 500,000 distinct CDR3 sequences, 10% to 15% of them appearing once. Germline loops: CDR1 SEHNR, CDR2 FQNEAQ (reference sequence). CDR3 length equals 14 residues. This clonotype was detected once. The antigen is not known. An end of the junction differs from the germline gene, which may be a read error. Study-wide results and limits: New T cells are recruited in small numbers by each seasonal influenza vaccination, according to the authors' suggestion.

The receptor was isolated from a man aged 50 to 59 who received an inactivated influenza vaccine. This chain connects TRBV7-9 to TRBJ2-5; no clear D gene. The sequencing here drew on PBMCs from blood, taken roughly 46 days after vaccination. The CDR3 coding sequence is TGTGCCAGCATCCGTTCGGGCGTACAAGGGACCCAGTACTTC. This codes for CASIRSGVQGTQYF.